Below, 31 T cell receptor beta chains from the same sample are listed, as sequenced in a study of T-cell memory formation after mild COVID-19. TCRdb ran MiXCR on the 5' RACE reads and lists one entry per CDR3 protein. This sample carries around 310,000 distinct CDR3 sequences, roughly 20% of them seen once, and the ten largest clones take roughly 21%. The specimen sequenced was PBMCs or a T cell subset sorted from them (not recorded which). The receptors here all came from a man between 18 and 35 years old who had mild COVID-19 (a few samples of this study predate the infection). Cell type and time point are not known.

DNA of the CDR3: TGTGCCATTTCGAGGGGTGTCGGGGGGACTGAAGCTTTCTTT. Its translation: CAISRGVGGTEAFF. The chain couples TRBV10-3 to TRBJ1-1; D is perhaps TRBD1 (5 bases). V lost 9 bases to trimming and J lost 5 bases, with 19 bases between them. CDR3 size: 14 residues. Germline V CDR1 and CDR2: ENHRY, SYGVKD.

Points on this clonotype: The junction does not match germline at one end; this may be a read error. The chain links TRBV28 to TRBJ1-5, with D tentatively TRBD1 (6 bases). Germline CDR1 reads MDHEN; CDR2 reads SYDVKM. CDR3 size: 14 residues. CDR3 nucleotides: TGTGCCAGCAGTTTATTGGCAGGGGACCAGCACCAGCATTTT. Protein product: CASSLLAGDQHQHF.

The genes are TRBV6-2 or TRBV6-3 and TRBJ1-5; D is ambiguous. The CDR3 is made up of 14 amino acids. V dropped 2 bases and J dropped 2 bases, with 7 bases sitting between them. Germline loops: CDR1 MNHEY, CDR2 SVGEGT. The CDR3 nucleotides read TGTGCCAGCAGTTACGGTTCAGGCAATCAGCCCCAGCATTTT. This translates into CASSYGSGNQPQHF.

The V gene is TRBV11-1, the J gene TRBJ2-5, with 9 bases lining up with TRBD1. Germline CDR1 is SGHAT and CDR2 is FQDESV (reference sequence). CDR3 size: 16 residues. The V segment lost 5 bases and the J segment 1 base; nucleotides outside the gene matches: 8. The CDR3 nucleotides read TGTGCCAGCAGCCTGAGGACAGGGGCCTTCCAAGAGACCCAGTACTTC. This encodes CASSLRTGAFQETQYF.

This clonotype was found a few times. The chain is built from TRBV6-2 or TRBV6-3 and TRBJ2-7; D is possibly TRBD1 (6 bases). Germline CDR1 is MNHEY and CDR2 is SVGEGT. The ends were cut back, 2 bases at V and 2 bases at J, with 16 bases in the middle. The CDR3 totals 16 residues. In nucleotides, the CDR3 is TGTGCCAGCAGTTACCCCCTACAGACAGGCGCCTACGAGCAGTACTTC. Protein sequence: CASSYPLQTGAYEQYF.

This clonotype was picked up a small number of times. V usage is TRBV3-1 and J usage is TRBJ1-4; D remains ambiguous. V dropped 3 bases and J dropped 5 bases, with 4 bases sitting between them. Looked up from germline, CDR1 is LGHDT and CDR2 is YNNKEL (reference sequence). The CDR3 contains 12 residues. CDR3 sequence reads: CASSQRNEKLFF. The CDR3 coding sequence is TGTGCCAGCAGCCAGAGAAATGAAAAACTGTTTTTT. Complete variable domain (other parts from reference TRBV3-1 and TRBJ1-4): DTAVSQTPKYLVTQMGNDKSIKCEQNLGHDTMYWYKQDSKKFLKIMFSYNNKELIINETVPNRFSPKSPDKAHLNLHINSLELGDSAVYFCASSQRNEKLFFGSGTQLSVL.

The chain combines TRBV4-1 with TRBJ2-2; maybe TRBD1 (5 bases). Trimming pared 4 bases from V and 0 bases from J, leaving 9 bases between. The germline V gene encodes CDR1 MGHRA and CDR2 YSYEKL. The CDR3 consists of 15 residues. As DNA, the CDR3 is TGCGCCAGCAGCCCCGAGGACACGAACACCGGGGAGCTGTTTTTT. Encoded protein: CASSPEDTNTGELFF.

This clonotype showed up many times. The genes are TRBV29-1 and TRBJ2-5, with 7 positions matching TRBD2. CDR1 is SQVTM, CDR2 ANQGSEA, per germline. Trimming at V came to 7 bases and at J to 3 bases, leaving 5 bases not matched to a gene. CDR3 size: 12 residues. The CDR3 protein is CSGRDYEETQYF. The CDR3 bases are TGCAGCGGTAGGGACTACGAAGAGACCCAGTACTTC.

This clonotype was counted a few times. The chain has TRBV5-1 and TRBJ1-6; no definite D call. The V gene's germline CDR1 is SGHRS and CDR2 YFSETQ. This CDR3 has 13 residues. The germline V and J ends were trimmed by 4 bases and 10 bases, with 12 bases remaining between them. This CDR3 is CASSNSPESPLHF. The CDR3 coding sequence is TGCGCCAGCAGCAACTCCCCGGAGTCACCCCTCCACTTT. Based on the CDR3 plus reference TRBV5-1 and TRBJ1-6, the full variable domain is KAGVTQTPRYLIKTRGQQVTLSCSPISGHRSVSWYQQTPGQGLQFLFEYFSETQRNKGNFPGRFSGRQFSNSRSEMNVSTLELGDSALYLCASSNSPESPLHFGNGTRLTVT.

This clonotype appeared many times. CDR3 nucleotides: TGCGCCAGCAGCTCCGATTACCCGGGGAGCTACACCTTC. Its protein is CASSSDYPGSYTF. The gene calls are TRBV5-1 and TRBJ1-2; no reliable D call. V was clipped by 3 bases and J by 9 bases, with 15 bases between them. Germline V CDR1 and CDR2: SGHRS, YFSETQ. This CDR3 region has 13 residues.

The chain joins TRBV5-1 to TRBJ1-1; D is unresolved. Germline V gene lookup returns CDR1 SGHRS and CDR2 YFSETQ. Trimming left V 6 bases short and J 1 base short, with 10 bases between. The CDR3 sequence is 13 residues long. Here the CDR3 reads CASIPGPNTEAFF. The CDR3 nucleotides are TGCGCCAGCATTCCCGGGCCGAACACTGAAGCTTTCTTT.

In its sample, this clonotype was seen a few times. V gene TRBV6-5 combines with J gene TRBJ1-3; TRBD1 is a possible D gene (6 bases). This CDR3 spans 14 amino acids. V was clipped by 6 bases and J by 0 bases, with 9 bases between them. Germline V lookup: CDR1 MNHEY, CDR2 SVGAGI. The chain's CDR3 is CASRRQVSGNTIYF. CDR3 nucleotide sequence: TGTGCCAGCAGAAGACAGGTCTCTGGAAACACCATATATTTT.

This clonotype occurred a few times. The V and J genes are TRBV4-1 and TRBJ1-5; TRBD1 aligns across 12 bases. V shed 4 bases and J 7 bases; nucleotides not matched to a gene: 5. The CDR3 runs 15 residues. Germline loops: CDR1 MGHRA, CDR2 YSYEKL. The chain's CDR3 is CASSLGTGGWQPQHF. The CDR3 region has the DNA TGCGCCAGCAGCCTAGGGACAGGGGGCTGGCAGCCCCAGCATTTT.

The CDR3 region is CASTRDRATNEKLFF. In nucleotides, the CDR3 is TGTGCCAGCACTCGGGACAGAGCAACTAATGAAAAACTGTTTTTT. The chain is built from TRBV6-1 and TRBJ1-4, with 7 bases matching TRBD1. The V gene's germline CDR1 is MNHNS and CDR2 SASEGT. The V and J ends lost 7 bases and 0 bases, in that order; junction bases with no gene match: 5. This CDR3 spans 15 amino acids.

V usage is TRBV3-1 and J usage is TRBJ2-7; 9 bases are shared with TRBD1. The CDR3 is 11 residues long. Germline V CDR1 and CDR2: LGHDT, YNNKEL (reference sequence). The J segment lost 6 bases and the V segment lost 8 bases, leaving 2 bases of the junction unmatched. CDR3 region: CASGTGFEQYF. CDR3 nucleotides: TGTGCCAGCGGGACAGGGTTCGAGCAGTACTTC.

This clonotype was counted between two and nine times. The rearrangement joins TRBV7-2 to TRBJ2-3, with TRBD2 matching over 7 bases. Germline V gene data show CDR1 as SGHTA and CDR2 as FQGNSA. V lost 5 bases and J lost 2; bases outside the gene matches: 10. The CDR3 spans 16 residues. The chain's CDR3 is CASSPLSGENTDTQYF. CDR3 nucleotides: TGTGCCAGCAGCCCCCTCAGCGGGGAAAACACAGATACGCAGTATTTT.

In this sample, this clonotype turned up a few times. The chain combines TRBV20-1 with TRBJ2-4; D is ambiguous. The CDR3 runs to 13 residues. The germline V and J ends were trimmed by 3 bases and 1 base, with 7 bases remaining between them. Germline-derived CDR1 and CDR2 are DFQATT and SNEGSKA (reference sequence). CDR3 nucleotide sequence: TGCAGTGCTAGTGTTGTGGCCAAAAACATTCAGTACTTC. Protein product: CSASVVAKNIQYF.

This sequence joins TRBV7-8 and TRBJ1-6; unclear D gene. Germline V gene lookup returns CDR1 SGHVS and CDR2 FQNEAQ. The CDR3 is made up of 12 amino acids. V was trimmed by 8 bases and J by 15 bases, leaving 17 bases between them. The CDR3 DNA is TGTGCCAGCTTTGGTGATGATTGGGTCCTCCACTTT. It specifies CASFGDDWVLHF.

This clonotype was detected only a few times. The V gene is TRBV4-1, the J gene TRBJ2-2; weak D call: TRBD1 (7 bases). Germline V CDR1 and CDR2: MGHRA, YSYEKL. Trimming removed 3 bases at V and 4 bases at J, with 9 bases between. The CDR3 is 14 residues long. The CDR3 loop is CASSQQGGTGELFF. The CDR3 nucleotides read TGCGCCAGCAGCCAGCAGGGGGGCACCGGGGAGCTGTTTTTT.

CDR3 coding DNA: TGTGCCAGCAGTTACTTGCCAGGAGATGGCTACACCTTC. It specifies CASSYLPGDGYTF. V and J are TRBV6-5 and TRBJ1-2; D gene uncertain. The CDR3 sequence is 13 residues long. The V end lost 1 base, the J end lost 6 bases, and 9 bases lay between the germline ends. Per the germline V gene, CDR1 is MNHEY and CDR2 is SVGAGI.

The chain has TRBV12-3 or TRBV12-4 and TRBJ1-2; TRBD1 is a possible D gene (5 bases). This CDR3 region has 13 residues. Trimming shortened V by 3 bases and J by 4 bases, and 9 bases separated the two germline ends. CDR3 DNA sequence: TGTGCCAGCAGTTTGCAGGGATTCTATGGCTACACCTTC. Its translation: CASSLQGFYGYTF.

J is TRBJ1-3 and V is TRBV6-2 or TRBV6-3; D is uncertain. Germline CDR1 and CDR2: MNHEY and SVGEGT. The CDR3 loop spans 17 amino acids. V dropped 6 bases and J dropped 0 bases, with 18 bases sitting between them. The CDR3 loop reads CASSLFSQSRSGNTIYF. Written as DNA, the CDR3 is TGTGCCAGCAGCCTCTTTTCGCAGTCGCGCTCTGGAAACACCATATATTTT.

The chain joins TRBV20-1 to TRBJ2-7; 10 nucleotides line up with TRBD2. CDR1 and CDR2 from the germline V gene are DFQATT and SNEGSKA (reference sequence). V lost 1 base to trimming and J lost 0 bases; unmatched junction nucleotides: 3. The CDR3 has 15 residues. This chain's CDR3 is CSARVAGGPSYEQYF. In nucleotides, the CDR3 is TGCAGTGCTAGAGTAGCGGGGGGCCCCTCCTACGAGCAGTACTTC.

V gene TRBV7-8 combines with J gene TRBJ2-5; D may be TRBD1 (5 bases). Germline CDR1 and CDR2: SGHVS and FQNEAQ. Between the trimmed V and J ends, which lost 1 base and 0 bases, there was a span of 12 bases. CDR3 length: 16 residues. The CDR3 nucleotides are TGTGCCAGCAGCTTAGACATTACAGGCAACCAAGAGACCCAGTACTTC. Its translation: CASSLDITGNQETQYF.

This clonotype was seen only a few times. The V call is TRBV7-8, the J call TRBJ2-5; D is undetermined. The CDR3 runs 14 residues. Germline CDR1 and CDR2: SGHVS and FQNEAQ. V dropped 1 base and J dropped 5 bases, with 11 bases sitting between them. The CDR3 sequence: CASSLDALVETQYF. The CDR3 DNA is TGTGCCAGCAGCTTAGATGCGCTAGTCGAGACCCAGTACTTC. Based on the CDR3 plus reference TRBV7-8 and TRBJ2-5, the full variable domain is GAGVSQSPRYKVAKRGQDVALRCDPISGHVSLFWYQQALGQGPEFLTYFQNEAQLDKSGLPSDRFFAERPEGSVSTLKIQRTQQEDSAVYLCASSLDALVETQYFGPGTRLLVL.

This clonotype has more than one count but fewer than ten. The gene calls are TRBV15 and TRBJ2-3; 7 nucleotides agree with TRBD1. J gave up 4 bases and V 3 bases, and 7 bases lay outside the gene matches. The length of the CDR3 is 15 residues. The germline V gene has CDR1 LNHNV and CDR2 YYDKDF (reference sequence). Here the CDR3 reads CATSSRTGGPDTQYF. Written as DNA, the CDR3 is TGTGCCACCAGCAGCCGGACAGGTGGACCAGATACGCAGTATTTT.

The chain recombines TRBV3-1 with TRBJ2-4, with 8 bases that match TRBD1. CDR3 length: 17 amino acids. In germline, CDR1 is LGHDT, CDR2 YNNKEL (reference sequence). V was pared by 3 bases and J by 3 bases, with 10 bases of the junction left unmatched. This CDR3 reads CASSHHGQGADKNIQYF. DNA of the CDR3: TGTGCCAGCAGCCACCACGGCCAGGGGGCAGACAAAAACATTCAGTACTTC.

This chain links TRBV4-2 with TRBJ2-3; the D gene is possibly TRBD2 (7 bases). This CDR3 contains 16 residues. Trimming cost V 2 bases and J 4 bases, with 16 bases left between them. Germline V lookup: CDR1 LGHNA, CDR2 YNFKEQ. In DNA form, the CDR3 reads TGTGCCAGCAGCCAATGGGAGGGGGGAGTAGCAGATACGCAGTATTTT. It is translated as CASSQWEGGVADTQYF.

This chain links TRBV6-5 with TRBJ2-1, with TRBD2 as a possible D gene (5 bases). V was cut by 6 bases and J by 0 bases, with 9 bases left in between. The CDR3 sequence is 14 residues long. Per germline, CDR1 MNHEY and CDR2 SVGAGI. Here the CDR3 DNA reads TGTGCCAGCAGCCGCGACTACTCCTACAATGAGCAGTTCTTC. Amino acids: CASSRDYSYNEQFF.

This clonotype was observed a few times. The CDR3 loop reads CASSQEPSRGYTF. CDR3 nucleotide sequence: TGTGCCAGCAGCCAAGAACCCTCCCGTGGCTACACCTTC. The V gene is TRBV4-2, the J gene TRBJ1-2; D not certain. The CDR3 runs to 13 residues. The germline V and J ends were trimmed by 0 bases and 7 bases, with 9 bases remaining between them. Germline CDR1 reads LGHNA; CDR2 reads YNFKEQ.

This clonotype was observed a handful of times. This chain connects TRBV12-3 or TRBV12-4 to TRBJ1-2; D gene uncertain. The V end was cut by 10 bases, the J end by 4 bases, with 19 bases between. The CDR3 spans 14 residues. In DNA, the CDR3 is TGTGCCAAAAAGTACCCCCCACAGTTCTATGGCTACACCTTC. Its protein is CAKKYPPQFYGYTF.